This T cell receptor beta chain was sequenced for a study of identical twins. Study-level points and caveats: Out-of-frame alpha sequences shared by twins were enriched for low generation probability.

V was pared by 8 bases and J by 6 bases, with 11 bases between. Germline V gene lookup returns CDR1 SEHNR and CDR2 FQNEAQ (reference sequence). The CDR3 is 12 residues long. TCRdb recomputed calls from the 5' RACE reads with MiXCR, one row per CDR3 protein. This table holds 700,000 or so distinct CDR3 sequences, approximately 21% found once. Notes on this clonotype: What it binds is not known.

The data also belong to a second study, concerning T cells expressing NK-cell markers.

The material sequenced was PBMCs. This receptor was obtained from a young woman in good health. The V and J genes are TRBV7-9 and TRBJ2-1; either TRBD1 or TRBD2 may fit D (5 bases each). CDR3 protein: CASQGTPNEQFF. CDR3 nucleotides: TGTGCCAGCCAAGGGACCCCCAATGAGCAGTTCTTC.